This passage covers 5 T cell receptor beta chains from one sample sequenced in a study of T cell repertoires in cytomegalovirus infection (dated by TCRdb to between 2018 and 2021). The sequencer listed for this sample is Illumina HiSeq 1500. The raw public data were reprocessed by TCRdb itself: fastp quality trimming at Q25, MiXCR clonotype calling, in-frame beta chains only. Each CDR3 protein gets just one entry, which takes the most common genes and DNA from the rows behind it. This sample is represented by over 450,000 distinct CDR3 sequences; roughly 12% of them were singletons. The ten largest make up about 9.4% of the sample. The sample taken for sequencing was PBMCs. These receptors all come from a human donor in good health (CMV status not recorded). Some clones in this sample may be carry-over from other donors' samples.

This clonotype was found many times. This chain links TRBV7-8 with TRBJ2-2; D perhaps matches TRBD2 (5 bases). Germline V gives CDR1 SGHVS, CDR2 FQNEAQ. The V and J ends lost 4 bases and 1 base respectively, with 10 bases between them. The CDR3 length is 15 residues. Here the CDR3 DNA reads TGTGCCAGCAGCTCCGTAGCGCGGAACACCGGGGAGCTGTTTTTT. This sequence encodes CASSSVARNTGELFF.

This clonotype came up many times. V is TRBV12-3 or TRBV12-4 and J is TRBJ1-1; the D gene is possibly TRBD1 (5 bases). Trimming left V 0 bases short and J 3 bases short, with 11 bases between. The CDR3 contains 15 residues. The CDR3 loop reads CASSLALQAYTEAFF. As DNA, the CDR3 is TGTGCCAGCAGTTTAGCGTTACAGGCGTACACTGAAGCTTTCTTT.

This clonotype has ten or more counts. This chain uses TRBV12-3 or TRBV12-4 with TRBJ2-2; D is uncertain. The V end was cut by 3 bases, the J end by 7 bases, with 6 bases between. This CDR3 is built from 12 residues. As DNA, the CDR3 is TGTGCCAGCAGTTTGTCTCTCGGGGAGCTGTTTTTT. Its protein product is CASSLSLGELFF.

The CDR3 DNA sequence: TGTGCCAGTAGTATATCAGGGACCCTTACTAACTATGGCTACACCTTC. It encodes CASSISGTLTNYGYTF. J is TRBJ1-2 and V is TRBV19, with D possibly being TRBD1 (5 bases). The V end was cut by 2 bases, the J end by 0 bases, with 13 bases between. From germline, CDR1 is LNHDA and CDR2 SQIVND (reference sequence). The CDR3 is 16 amino acids.

This clonotype turned up a few times. This may stem from a read error, because a much larger clone lies one nucleotide away. This chain's CDR3 is CASSPPDSPLHF. As DNA, the CDR3 is TGTGCCAGCAGCCCCCCGGATTCACCCCTCCACTTT. The chain employs TRBV13 and TRBJ1-6, with no clear D. The CDR3 has 12 residues. The V end lost 5 bases, the J end lost 8 bases, and 7 bases lay between the germline ends. The germline V gene has CDR1 PRHDT and CDR2 FYEKMQ (reference sequence).